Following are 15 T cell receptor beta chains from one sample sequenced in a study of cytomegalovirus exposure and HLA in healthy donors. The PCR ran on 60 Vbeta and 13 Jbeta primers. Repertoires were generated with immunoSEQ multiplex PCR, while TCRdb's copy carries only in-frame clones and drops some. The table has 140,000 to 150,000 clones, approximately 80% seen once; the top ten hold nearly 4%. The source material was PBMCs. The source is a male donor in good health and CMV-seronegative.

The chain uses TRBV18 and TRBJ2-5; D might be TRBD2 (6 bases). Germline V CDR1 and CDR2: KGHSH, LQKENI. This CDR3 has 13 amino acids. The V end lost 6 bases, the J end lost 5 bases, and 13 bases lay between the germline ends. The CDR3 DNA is TGTGCCAGCTCGCAGACGCGGGGTGAGACCCAGTACTTC. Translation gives CASSQTRGETQYF.

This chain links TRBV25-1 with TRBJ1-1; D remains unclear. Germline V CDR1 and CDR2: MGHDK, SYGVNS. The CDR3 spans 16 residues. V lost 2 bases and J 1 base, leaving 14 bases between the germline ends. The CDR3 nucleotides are TGTGCCAGCAGTGAAAGTGGAGCTAGGCGGAACACTGAAGCTTTCTTT. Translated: CASSESGARRNTEAFF.

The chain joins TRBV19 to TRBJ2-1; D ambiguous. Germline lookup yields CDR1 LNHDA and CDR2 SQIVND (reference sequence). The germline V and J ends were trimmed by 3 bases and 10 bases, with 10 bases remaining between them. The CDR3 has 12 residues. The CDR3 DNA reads TGTGCCAGTAGTATGCCAGCGCAGGAGCAGTTCTTC. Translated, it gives CASSMPAQEQFF.

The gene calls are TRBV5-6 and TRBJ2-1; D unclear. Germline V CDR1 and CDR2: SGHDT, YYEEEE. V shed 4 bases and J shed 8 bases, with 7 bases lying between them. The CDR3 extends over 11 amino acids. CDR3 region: CASSVVDEQFF. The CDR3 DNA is TGTGCCAGCAGCGTGGTCGATGAGCAGTTCTTC.

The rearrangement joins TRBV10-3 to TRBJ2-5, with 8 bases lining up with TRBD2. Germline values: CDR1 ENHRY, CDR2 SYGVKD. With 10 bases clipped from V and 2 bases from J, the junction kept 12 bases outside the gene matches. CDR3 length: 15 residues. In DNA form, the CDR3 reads TGTGCCACGCGCGGGGGGTCCCAGCTGCAAGAGACCCAGTACTTC. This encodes CATRGGSQLQETQYF.

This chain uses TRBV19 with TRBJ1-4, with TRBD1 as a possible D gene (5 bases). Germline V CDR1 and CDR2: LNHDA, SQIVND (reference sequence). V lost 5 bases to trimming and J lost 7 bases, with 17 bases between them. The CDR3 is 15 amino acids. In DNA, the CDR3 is TGTGCCAGTAGTCCCCGGGGGGGAAAGTCTGAAAAACTGTTTTTT. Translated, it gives CASSPRGGKSEKLFF.

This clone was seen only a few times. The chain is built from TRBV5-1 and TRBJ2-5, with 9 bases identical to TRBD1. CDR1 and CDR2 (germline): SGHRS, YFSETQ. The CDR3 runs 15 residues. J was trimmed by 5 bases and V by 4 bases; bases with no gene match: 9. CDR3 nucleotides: TGCGCCAGCAGCCCCACCCCGACAGGGGGGGAGACCCAGTACTTC. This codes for CASSPTPTGGETQYF.

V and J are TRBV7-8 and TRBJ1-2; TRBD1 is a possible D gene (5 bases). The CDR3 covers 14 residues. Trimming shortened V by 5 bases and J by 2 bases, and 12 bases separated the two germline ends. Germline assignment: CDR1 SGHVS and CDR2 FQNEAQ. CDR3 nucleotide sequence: TGTGCCAGCAGCCCCAGGGTTCCAAACTATGGCTACACCTTC. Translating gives CASSPRVPNYGYTF.

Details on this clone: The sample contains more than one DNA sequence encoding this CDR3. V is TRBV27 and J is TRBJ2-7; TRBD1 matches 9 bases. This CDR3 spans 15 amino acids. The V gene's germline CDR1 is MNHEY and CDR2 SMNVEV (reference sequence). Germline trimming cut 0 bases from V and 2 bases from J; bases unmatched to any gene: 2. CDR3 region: CASSLSGQGPYEQYF. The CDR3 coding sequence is TGTGCCAGCAGTTTATCGGGACAGGGTCCCTACGAGCAGTACTTC.

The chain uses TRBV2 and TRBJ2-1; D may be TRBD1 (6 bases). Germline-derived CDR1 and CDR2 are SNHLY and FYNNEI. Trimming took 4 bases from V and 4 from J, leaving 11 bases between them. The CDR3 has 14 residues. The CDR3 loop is CASSVSGEYNEQFF. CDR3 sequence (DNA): TGTGCCAGCAGTGTGTCAGGGGAATACAATGAGCAGTTCTTC.

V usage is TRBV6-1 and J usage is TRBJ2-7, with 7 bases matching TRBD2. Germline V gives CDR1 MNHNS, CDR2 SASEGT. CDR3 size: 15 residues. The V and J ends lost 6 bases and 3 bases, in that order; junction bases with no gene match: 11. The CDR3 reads CASSDSGTSRYEQYF. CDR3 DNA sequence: TGTGCCAGCAGCGACAGCGGGACTTCCCGCTACGAGCAGTACTTC.

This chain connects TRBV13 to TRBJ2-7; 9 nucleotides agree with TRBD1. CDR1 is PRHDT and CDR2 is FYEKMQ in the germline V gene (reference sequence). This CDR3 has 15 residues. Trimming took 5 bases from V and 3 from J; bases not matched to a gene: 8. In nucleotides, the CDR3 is TGTGCCAGCAGCCCAGCGGGGACAGGGATCTACGAGCAGTACTTC. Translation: CASSPAGTGIYEQYF.

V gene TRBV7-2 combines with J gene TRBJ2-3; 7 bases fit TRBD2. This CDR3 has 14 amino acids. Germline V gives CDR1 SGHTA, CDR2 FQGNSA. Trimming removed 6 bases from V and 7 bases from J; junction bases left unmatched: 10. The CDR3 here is CASRGRGGPHTQYF. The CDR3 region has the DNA TGTGCCAGCAGGGGGAGGGGAGGGCCCCATACGCAGTATTTT.

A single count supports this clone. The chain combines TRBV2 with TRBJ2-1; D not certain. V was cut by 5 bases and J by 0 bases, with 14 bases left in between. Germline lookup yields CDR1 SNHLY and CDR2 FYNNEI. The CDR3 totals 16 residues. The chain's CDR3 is CASSTTALSSYNEQFF. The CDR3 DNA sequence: TGTGCCAGCAGTACCACAGCACTGAGCTCCTACAATGAGCAGTTCTTC.

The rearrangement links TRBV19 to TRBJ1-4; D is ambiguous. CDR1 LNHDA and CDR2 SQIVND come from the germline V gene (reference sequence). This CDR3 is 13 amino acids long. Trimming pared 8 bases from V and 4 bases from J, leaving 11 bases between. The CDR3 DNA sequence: TGTGCCAGTCGCCGAGGCTTTAATGAAAAACTGTTTTTT. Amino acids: CASRRGFNEKLFF.